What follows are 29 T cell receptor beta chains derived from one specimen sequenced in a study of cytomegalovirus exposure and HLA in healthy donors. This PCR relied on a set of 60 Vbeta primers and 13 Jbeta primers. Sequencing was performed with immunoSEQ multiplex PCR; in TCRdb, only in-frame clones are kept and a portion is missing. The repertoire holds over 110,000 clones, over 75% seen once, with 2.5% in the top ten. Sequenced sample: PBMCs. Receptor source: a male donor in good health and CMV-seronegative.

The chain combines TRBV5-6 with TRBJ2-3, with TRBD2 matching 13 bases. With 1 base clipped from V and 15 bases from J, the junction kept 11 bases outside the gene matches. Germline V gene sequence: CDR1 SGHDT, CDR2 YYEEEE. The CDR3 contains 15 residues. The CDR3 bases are TGTGCCAGCAGCTTGAGGGGACTAGCGGGACCTTTTGGCTATTTT. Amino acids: CASSLRGLAGPFGYF.

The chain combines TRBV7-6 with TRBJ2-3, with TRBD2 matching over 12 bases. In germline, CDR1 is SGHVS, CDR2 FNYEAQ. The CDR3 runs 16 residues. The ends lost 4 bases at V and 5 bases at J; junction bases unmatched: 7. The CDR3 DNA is TGTGCCAGCAGCTCTTCTAGCGGGAGGGCCGAAGATACGCAGTATTTT. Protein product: CASSSSSGRAEDTQYF.

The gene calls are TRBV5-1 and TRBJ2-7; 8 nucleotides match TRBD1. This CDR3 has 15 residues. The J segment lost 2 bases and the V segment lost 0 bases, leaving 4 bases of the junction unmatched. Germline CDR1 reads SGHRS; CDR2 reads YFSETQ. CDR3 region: CASSLDRDRTYEQYF. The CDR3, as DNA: TGCGCCAGCAGCTTGGACCGGGACAGGACCTACGAGCAGTACTTC.

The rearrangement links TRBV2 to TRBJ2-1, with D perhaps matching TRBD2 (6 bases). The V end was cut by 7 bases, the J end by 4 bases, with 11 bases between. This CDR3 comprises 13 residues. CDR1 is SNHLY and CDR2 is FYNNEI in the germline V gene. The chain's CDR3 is CASTRSGYNEQFF. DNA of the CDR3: TGTGCCAGCACCCGTAGCGGTTACAATGAGCAGTTCTTC.

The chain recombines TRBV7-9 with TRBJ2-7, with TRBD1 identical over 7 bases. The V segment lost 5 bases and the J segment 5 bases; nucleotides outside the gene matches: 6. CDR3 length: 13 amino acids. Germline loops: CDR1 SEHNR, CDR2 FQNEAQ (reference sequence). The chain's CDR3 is CASSPPDRDEQYF. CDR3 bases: TGTGCCAGCAGCCCCCCCGACAGGGACGAGCAGTACTTC.

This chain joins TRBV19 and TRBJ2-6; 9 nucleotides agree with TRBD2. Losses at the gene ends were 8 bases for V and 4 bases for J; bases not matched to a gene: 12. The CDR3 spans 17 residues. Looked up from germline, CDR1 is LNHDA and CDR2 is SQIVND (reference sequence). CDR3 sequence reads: CASPAGGPWGGANVLTF. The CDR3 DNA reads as TGTGCCAGTCCGGCGGGAGGGCCCTGGGGAGGGGCCAACGTCCTGACTTTC.

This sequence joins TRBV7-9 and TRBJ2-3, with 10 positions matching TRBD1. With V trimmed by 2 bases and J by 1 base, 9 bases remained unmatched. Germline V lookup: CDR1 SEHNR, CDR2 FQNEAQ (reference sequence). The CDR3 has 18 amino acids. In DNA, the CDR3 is TGTGCCAGCAGCTTATCAAGAAGGGGACAGGGGCGCACAGATACGCAGTATTTT. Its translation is CASSLSRRGQGRTDTQYF.

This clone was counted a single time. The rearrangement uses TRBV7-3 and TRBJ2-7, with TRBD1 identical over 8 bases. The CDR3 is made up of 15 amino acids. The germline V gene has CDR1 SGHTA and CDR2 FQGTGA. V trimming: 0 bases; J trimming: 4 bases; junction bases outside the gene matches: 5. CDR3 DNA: TGTGCCAGCAGCTTAACGGACAGGGTCGGATACGAGCAGTACTTC. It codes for CASSLTDRVGYEQYF.

CDR3 residues: CASRRVWGANVLTF. DNA of the CDR3: TGTGCCAGCAGGCGGGTTTGGGGGGCCAACGTCCTGACTTTC. V and J are TRBV2 and TRBJ2-6; a possible D gene is TRBD2 (5 bases). Germline V gene sequence: CDR1 SNHLY, CDR2 FYNNEI. The CDR3 spans 14 residues. V was shortened by 6 bases and J by 4 bases, with 10 bases between the two germline ends.

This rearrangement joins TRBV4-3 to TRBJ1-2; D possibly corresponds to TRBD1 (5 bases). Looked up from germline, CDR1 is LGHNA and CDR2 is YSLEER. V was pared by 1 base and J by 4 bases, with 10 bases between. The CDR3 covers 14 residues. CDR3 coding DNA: TGCGCCAGCAGCCAAGGGGGGGGGTTCTATGGCTACACCTTC. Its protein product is CASSQGGGFYGYTF.

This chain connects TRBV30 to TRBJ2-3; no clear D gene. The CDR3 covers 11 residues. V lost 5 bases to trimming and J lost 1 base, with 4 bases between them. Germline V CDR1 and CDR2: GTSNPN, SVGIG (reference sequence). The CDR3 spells CAWQGTDTQYF. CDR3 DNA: TGTGCCTGGCAGGGCACAGATACGCAGTATTTT.

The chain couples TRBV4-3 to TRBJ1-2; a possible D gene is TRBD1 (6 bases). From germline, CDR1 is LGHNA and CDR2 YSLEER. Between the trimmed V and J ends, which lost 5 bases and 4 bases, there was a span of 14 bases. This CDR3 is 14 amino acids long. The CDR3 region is CASSEQTGSYGYTF. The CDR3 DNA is TGCGCCAGCAGCGAACAAACAGGGAGCTATGGCTACACCTTC.

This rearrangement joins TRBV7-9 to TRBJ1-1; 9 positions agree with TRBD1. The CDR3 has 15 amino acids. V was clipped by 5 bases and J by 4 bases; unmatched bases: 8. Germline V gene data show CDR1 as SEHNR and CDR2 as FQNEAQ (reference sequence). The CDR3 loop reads CASSGRPGQGTEAFF. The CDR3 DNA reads TGTGCCAGCAGCGGTCGTCCGGGACAGGGCACTGAAGCTTTCTTT.

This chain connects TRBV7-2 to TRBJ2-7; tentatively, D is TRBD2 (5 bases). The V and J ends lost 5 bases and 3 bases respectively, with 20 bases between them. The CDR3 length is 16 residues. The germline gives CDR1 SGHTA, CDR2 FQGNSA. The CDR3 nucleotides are TGTGCCAGCAGCCGAAGAGCGGACGGAACGGACTACGAGCAGTACTTC. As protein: CASSRRADGTDYEQYF.

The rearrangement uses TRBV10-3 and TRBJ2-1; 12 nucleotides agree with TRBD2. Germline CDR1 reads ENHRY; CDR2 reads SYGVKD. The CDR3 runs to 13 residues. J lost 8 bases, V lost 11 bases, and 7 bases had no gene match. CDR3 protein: CAVRLAGAYEQFF. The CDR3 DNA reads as TGTGCCGTAAGACTAGCGGGAGCCTATGAGCAGTTCTTC.

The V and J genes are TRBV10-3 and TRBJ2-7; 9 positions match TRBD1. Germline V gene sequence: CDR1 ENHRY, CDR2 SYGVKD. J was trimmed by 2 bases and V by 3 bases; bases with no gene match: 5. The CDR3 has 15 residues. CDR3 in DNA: TGTGCCATCAGTGACCGGGACAGGGACACCTACGAGCAGTACTTC. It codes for CAISDRDRDTYEQYF.

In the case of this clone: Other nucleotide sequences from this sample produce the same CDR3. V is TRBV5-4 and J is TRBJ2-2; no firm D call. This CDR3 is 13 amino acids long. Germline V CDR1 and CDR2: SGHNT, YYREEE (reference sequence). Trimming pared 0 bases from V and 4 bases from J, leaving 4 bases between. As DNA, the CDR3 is TGTGCCAGCAGCTTGGATCGCACCGGGGAGCTGTTTTTT. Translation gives CASSLDRTGELFF.

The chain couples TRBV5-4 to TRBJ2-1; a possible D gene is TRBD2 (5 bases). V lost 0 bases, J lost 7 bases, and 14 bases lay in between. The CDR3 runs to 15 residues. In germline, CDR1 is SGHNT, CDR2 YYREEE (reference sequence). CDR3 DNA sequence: TGTGCCAGCAGCTTGGCCCAACTAGAGGATAATGAGCAGTTCTTC. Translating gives CASSLAQLEDNEQFF.

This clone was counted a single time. In nucleotides, the CDR3 is TGTGCCAGCAGCTTCGGGGAGCGGGGTCCCTACAATGAGCAGTTCTTC. It translates to CASSFGERGPYNEQFF. The V gene is TRBV7-2, the J gene TRBJ2-1; 7 nucleotides agree with TRBD2. The germline gives CDR1 SGHTA, CDR2 FQGNSA. Unmatched junction bases numbered 7, after V lost 3 bases and J lost 2 bases. CDR3 size: 16 residues.

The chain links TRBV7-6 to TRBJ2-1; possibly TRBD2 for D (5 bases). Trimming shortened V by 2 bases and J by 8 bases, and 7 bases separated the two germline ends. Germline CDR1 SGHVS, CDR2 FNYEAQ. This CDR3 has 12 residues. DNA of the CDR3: TGTGCCAGCAGCTTACGGGAAGATGAGCAGTTCTTC. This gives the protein CASSLREDEQFF.

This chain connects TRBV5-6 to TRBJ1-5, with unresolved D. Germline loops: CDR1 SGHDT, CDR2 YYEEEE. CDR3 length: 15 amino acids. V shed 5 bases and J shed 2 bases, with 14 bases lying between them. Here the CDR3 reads CASRRGLGGNQPQHF. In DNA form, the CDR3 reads TGTGCCAGCAGACGCGGGCTGGGCGGCAATCAGCCCCAGCATTTT.

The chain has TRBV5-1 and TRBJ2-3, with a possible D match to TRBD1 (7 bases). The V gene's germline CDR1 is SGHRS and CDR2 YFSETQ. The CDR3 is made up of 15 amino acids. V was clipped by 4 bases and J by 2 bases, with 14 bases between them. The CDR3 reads CASSGGTALTDTQYF. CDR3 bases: TGCGCCAGCAGCGGCGGGACAGCCCTCACAGATACGCAGTATTTT.

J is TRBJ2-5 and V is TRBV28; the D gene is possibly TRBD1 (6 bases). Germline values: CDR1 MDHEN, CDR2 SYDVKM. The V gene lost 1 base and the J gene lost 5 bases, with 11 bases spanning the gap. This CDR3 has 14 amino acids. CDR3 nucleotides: TGTGCCAGCAGTTTATTGGGGGCGGGTGAGACCCAGTACTTC. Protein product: CASSLLGAGETQYF. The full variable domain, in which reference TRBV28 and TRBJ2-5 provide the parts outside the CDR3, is DVKVTQSSRYLVKRTGEKVFLECVQDMDHENMFWYRQDPGLGLRLIYFSYDVKMKEKGDIPEGYSVSREKKERFSLILESASTNQTSMYLCASSLLGAGETQYFGPGTRLLVL.

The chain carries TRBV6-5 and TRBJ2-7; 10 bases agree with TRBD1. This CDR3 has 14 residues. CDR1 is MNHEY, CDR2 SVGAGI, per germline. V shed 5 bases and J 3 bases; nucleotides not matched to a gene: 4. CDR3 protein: CASSGRDRGYEQYF. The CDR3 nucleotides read TGTGCCAGCAGTGGCCGGGACAGGGGCTACGAGCAGTACTTC.

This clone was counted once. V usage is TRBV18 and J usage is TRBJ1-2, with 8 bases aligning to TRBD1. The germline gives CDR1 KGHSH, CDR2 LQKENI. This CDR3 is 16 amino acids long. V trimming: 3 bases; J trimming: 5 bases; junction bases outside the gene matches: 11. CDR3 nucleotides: TGTGCCAGCTCACCGCGAAATGGACAGGGAGTTTATGGCTACACCTTC. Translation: CASSPRNGQGVYGYTF.

The chain's CDR3 is CASSQDEAVYEKLFF. In DNA form, the CDR3 reads TGCGCCAGCAGCCAAGACGAGGCAGTTTATGAAAAACTGTTTTTT. This sequence joins TRBV4-3 and TRBJ1-4; no firm D call. CDR3 length equals 15 residues. Trimming cost V 0 bases and J 6 bases, with 11 bases left between them. Germline loops: CDR1 LGHNA, CDR2 YSLEER.

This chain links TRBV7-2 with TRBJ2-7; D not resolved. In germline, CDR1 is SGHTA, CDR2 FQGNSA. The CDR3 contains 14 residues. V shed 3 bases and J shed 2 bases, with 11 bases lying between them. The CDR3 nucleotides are TGTGCCAGCAGCTTGTTGACAACAACCTACGAGCAGTACTTC. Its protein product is CASSLLTTTYEQYF.

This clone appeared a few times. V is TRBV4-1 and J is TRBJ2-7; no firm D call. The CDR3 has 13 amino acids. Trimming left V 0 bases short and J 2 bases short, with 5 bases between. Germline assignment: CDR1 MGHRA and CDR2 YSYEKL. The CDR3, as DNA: TGCGCCAGCAGCCAAGACAGTACCTACGAGCAGTACTTC. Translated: CASSQDSTYEQYF.

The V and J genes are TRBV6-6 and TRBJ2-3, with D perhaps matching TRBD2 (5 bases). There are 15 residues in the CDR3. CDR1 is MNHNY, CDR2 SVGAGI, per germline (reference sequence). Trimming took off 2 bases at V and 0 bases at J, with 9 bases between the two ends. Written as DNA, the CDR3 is TGTGCCAGCAGTTACGCGGGTCCGAGCACAGATACGCAGTATTTT. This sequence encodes CASSYAGPSTDTQYF.